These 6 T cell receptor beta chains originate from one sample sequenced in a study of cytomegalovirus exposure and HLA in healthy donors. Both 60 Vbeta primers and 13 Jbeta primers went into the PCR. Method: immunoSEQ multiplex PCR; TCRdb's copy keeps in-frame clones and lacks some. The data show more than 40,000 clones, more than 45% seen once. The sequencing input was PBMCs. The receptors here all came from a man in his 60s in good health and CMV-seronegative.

CDR3 sequence reads: CAAERGGGGYGYTF. The CDR3 coding sequence is TGTGCTGCGGAGCGCGGGGGGGGCGGTTATGGCTACACCTTC. The chain combines TRBV7-9 with TRBJ1-2; a possible D gene is TRBD1 (6 bases). Per germline, CDR1 SEHNR and CDR2 FQNEAQ (reference sequence). The CDR3 length is 14 residues.

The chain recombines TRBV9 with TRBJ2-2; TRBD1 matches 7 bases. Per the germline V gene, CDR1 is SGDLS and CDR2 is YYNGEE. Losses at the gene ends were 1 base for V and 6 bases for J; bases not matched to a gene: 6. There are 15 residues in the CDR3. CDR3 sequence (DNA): TGTGCCAGCAGCGTAACGACAGGGTTAGCCGGGGAGCTGTTTTTT. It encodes CASSVTTGLAGELFF.

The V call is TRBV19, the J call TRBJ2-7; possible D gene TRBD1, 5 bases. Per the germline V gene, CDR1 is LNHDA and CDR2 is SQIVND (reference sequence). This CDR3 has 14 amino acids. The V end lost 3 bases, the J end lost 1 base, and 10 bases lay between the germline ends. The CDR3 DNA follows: TGTGCCAGTAGTATCGCAGGGAATTCCTACGAGCAGTACTTC. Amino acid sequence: CASSIAGNSYEQYF.

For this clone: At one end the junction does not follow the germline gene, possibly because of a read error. The CDR3, as DNA: TGCAGCGTGGAAGGGACTTCTGGAAACACCATATATTTT. As protein: CSVEGTSGNTIYF. The gene calls are TRBV29-1 and TRBJ1-3; a weak D match, TRBD1 (5 bases). Germline V lookup: CDR1 SQVTM, CDR2 ANQGSEA. This CDR3 spans 13 amino acids.

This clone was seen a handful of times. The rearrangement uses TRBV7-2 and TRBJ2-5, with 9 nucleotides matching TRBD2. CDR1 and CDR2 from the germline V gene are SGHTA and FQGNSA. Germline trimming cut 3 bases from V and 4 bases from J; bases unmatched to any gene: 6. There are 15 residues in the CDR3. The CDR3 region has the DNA TGTGCCAGCAGCTTGGCGGGAGGGCATCGAGAGACCCAGTACTTC. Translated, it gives CASSLAGGHRETQYF.

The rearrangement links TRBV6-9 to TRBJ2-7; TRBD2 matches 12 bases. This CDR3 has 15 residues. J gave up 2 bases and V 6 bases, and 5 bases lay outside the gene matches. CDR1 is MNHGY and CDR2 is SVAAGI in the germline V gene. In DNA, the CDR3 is TGTGCCAGCAGATGGACTAGCGGGAACACCTACGAGCAGTACTTC. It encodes CASRWTSGNTYEQYF.